This T cell receptor (beta chain) was sequenced for a study of T cell repertoires in cytomegalovirus infection (dated by TCRdb to between 2017 and 2020). For context, the study as a whole: Because public TCR beta signatures pointed to carriage of CMV infection together with the matching HLA type, the HLA type of each donor mattered for the analysis.

In the case of this clonotype: Its antigen is unknown. There are no base qualities to consult, and no much larger clone falls within one base.

CDR1 MNHNS and CDR2 SASEGT were looked up in the germline V gene. The trim is 8 bases for V and 0 bases for J, with a gap of 11 bases between the germline ends. The CDR3 runs 13 amino acids, cysteine and phenylalanine included. Of all the DNA, just the CDR3 is kept, 39 bases in frame from base 1. Reads for this sample came from an Illumina HiSeq 1500. In TCRdb, the public reads were trimmed at Q25 with fastp and aligned with MiXCR, with productive beta chains retained. Under each unique CDR3 protein, matching rows form one entry showing the most common genes and DNA. This sample holds hundreds of thousands of distinct CDR3 sequences; about 17% were observed only once. 9.5% to 15% of the sample is held by the ten biggest clonotypes. Overall study results and their limits: In the ex vivo response, HLA-C-restricted CMV-specific TCR beta clonotypes were dominant, and in two of eight donors the single most frequent clonotype came from this HLA-C-restricted group. In both this cohort and an independent cohort of 352 donors, the cumulative frequency of public TCR beta family members distinguished carriers of CMV infection plus the relevant HLA type.

The TCR sequence derives from a human donor in good health (CMV status not recorded). Some clones in this sample may be carry-over from other donors' samples. The sequence joins TRBV6-1 to TRBJ2-7; the D region possibly corresponds to TRBD2 (5 bases align). Material: PBMCs. The CDR3 region has the sequence CASLTSPSYEQYF. The DNA reads TGTGCCAGCCTAACTAGTCCCTCCTACGAGCAGTACTTC.